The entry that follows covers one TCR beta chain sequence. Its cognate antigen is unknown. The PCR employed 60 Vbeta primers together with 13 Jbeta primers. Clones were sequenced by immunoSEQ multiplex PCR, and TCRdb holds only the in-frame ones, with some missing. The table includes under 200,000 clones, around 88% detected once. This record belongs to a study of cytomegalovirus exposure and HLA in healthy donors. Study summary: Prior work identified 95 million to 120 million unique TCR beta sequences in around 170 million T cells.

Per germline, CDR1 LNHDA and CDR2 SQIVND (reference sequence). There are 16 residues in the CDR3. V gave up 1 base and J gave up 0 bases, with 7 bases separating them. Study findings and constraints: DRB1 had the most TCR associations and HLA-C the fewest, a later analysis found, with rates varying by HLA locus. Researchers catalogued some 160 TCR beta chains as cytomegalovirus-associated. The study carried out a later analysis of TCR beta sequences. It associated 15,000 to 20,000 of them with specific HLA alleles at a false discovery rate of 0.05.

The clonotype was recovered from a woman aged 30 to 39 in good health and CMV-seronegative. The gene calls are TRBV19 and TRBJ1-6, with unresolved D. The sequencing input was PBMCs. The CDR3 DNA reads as TGTGCCAGTAGTATAGGAAGTAGCTCCTATAATTCACCCCTCCACTTT. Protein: CASSIGSSSYNSPLHF.